Each of the 28 T cell receptor beta chains below was sequenced from the same sample in a study of monozygotic twins with cystic fibrosis. Sequencing was performed with immunoSEQ multiplex PCR; in TCRdb, only in-frame clones are kept and a portion is missing. The sample contains about 23,000 clones, around 93% of which appear only once. The specimen was blood. The source of these receptors is a girl aged 2 to 10 with cystic fibrosis.

V gene TRBV27 combines with J gene TRBJ2-1; D not resolved. V shed 6 bases and J shed 4 bases, with 13 bases lying between them. The CDR3 extends over 14 amino acids. In germline, CDR1 is MNHEY, CDR2 SMNVEV (reference sequence). CDR3 coding DNA: TGTGCCAGCAGCCACTCCGAGACATACAATGAGCAGTTCTTC. Amino acids: CASSHSETYNEQFF.

The chain carries TRBV7-9 and TRBJ1-2, with 8 bases lining up with TRBD1. The CDR3 sequence is 12 residues long. Trimming at V came to 5 bases and at J to 8 bases, leaving 4 bases not matched to a gene. Germline lookup yields CDR1 SEHNR and CDR2 FQNEAQ (reference sequence). CDR3 amino acids: CASSPGQGGYTF. CDR3 coding DNA: TGTGCCAGCAGCCCCGGACAGGGAGGCTACACCTTC.

This clone was counted once. The genes are TRBV15 and TRBJ1-2; TRBD1 is a possible D gene (5 bases). CDR3 size: 12 residues. Germline V lookup: CDR1 LNHNV, CDR2 YYDKDF (reference sequence). Deletions cut 6 bases from V and 7 bases from J, with 12 bases between. The CDR3 bases are TGTGCCACCAGTCATAGGGACGGTGGCTACACCTTC. Protein product: CATSHRDGGYTF.

This clone was seen just once. V usage is TRBV28 and J usage is TRBJ2-3; D might be TRBD1 or TRBD2, each matching 6 bases. Trimming cost V 5 bases and J 0 bases, with 18 bases left between them. The CDR3 extends over 17 amino acids. CDR1 and CDR2 from the germline V gene are MDHEN and SYDVKM. The CDR3 protein is CASSRQRGVPSTDTQYF. CDR3 coding DNA: TGTGCCAGCAGTAGGCAAAGGGGGGTCCCCAGCACAGATACGCAGTATTTT.

CDR3 coding DNA: TGCGCCAGCAGCCAAGGGCGTCCTCACAGGGGGCTAAACTATGGCTACACCTTC. The encoded protein is CASSQGRPHRGLNYGYTF. The genes are TRBV4-3 and TRBJ1-2, with 9 positions matching TRBD1. Germline loops: CDR1 LGHNA, CDR2 YSLEER. This CDR3 contains 18 residues. Unmatched junction bases numbered 11, after V lost 1 base and J lost 2 bases.

This chain links TRBV5-1 with TRBJ2-2; D may be TRBD2 (5 bases). V was shortened by 6 bases and J by 0 bases, with 9 bases between the two germline ends. Germline V gene sequence: CDR1 SGHRS, CDR2 YFSETQ. This CDR3 contains 14 residues. CDR3 sequence: CASTLRANTGELFF. CDR3 nucleotide sequence: TGCGCCAGCACTCTGCGGGCGAACACCGGGGAGCTGTTTTTT. The full variable domain, with the rest looked up from reference TRBV5-1 and TRBJ2-2, is KAGVTQTPRYLIKTRGQQVTLSCSPISGHRSVSWYQQTPGQGLQFLFEYFSETQRNKGNFPGRFSGRQFSNSRSEMNVSTLELGDSALYLCASTLRANTGELFFGEGSRLTVL.

This sequence joins TRBV6-1 and TRBJ1-6, with D unclear. Trimming removed 6 bases from V and 7 bases from J, with 10 bases in between. The CDR3 spans 13 residues. Germline lookup yields CDR1 MNHNS and CDR2 SASEGT. The CDR3 DNA reads as TGTGCCAGCAGCAAGCCGCTCAATTCACCCCTCCACTTT. This codes for CASSKPLNSPLHF.

The V and J genes are TRBV15 and TRBJ2-7; 8 nucleotides align to TRBD1. Germline V lookup: CDR1 LNHNV, CDR2 YYDKDF (reference sequence). Trimming cost V 3 bases and J 5 bases; bases outside gene matches: 3. This CDR3 is built from 13 residues. The CDR3 loop reads CATSRDRAHEQYF. The CDR3 nucleotides are TGTGCCACCAGCAGGGACAGGGCTCACGAGCAGTACTTC.

The chain combines TRBV5-1 with TRBJ2-3; 8 nucleotides agree with TRBD2. This CDR3 has 16 amino acids. V shed 0 bases and J 0 bases; nucleotides not matched to a gene: 3. CDR1 is SGHRS and CDR2 is YFSETQ in the germline V gene. The DNA of the CDR3 is TGCGCCAGCAGCTTGGCGGTAGCGGGGAGCACAGATACGCAGTATTTT. Protein sequence: CASSLAVAGSTDTQYF. The full variable domain, its missing parts supplied by reference TRBV5-1 and TRBJ2-3, is KAGVTQTPRYLIKTRGQQVTLSCSPISGHRSVSWYQQTPGQGLQFLFEYFSETQRNKGNFPGRFSGRQFSNSRSEMNVSTLELGDSALYLCASSLAVAGSTDTQYFGPGTRLTVL.

The chain couples TRBV6-4 to TRBJ2-1, with 9 bases lining up with TRBD2. The CDR3 covers 15 residues. V shed 4 bases and J 3 bases; nucleotides not matched to a gene: 4. The germline V gene encodes CDR1 MRHNA and CDR2 SNTAGT. The CDR3 sequence is CASSAAGGNYNEQFF. The CDR3 DNA is TGTGCCAGCAGTGCTGCGGGGGGGAACTACAATGAGCAGTTCTTC.

A few counts support this clone. V is TRBV28 and J is TRBJ2-3, with TRBD2 matching 7 bases. This CDR3 is built from 15 residues. In germline, CDR1 is MDHEN, CDR2 SYDVKM. J lost 0 bases, V lost 6 bases, and 6 bases had no gene match. CDR3 region: CASSSPSGSTDTQYF. CDR3 nucleotides: TGTGCCAGCAGCTCCCCTAGCGGTAGCACAGATACGCAGTATTTT.

The chain has TRBV15 and TRBJ1-1; D is undetermined. Trimming removed 6 bases at V and 1 base at J, with 12 bases between. Germline V gene lookup returns CDR1 LNHNV and CDR2 YYDKDF (reference sequence). The CDR3 extends over 14 amino acids. CDR3: CATRKASSNTEAFF. CDR3 sequence (DNA): TGTGCCACCAGAAAAGCAAGCTCGAACACTGAAGCTTTCTTT.

The rearrangement uses TRBV7-2 and TRBJ1-2, with D unclear. V lost 2 bases and J 1 base, leaving 11 bases between the germline ends. Germline CDR1 reads SGHTA; CDR2 reads FQGNSA. This CDR3 region has 15 residues. CDR3 sequence: CASSLLSPLNYGYTF. In DNA, the CDR3 is TGTGCCAGCAGCTTATTGAGCCCCCTTAACTATGGCTACACCTTC.

This chain uses TRBV11-3 with TRBJ2-1; 8 nucleotides agree with TRBD1. The V segment lost 4 bases and the J segment 8 bases; nucleotides outside the gene matches: 1. The germline gives CDR1 SGHNT, CDR2 YENEEA. The CDR3 runs 12 residues. CDR3 amino acids: CASSSDRDEQFF. The CDR3 nucleotides read TGTGCCAGCAGCTCGGACAGGGATGAGCAGTTCTTC.

The chain employs TRBV6-1 and TRBJ1-2, with 7 nucleotides matching TRBD1. After removal of 3 bases from V and 3 bases from J, the junction contained 1 base not matched to a gene. CDR3 length: 13 residues. The germline V gene has CDR1 MNHNS and CDR2 SASEGT. CDR3 DNA sequence: TGTGCCAGCAGTGATACAGGGGACTATGGCTACACCTTC. This sequence encodes CASSDTGDYGYTF.

The V gene is TRBV6-5, the J gene TRBJ2-5; the match to TRBD1 covers 7 bases. The germline V gene has CDR1 MNHEY and CDR2 SVGAGI. Trimming removed 6 bases from V and 1 base from J; junction bases left unmatched: 8. The CDR3 sequence is 15 residues long. CDR3 sequence reads: CASSLGTVPQETQYF. The CDR3 region has the DNA TGTGCCAGCAGCCTCGGGACAGTCCCCCAAGAGACCCAGTACTTC.

CDR3 bases: TGTGCCAGCAGTGGACAGGGGGCTCAGAAAAGCACAGATACGCAGTATTTT. Translated: CASSGQGAQKSTDTQYF. The V call is TRBV6-1, the J call TRBJ2-3; 10 nucleotides align to TRBD1. Per the germline V gene, CDR1 is MNHNS and CDR2 is SASEGT. This CDR3 spans 17 amino acids. V was pared by 4 bases and J by 0 bases, with 7 bases of the junction left unmatched.

J is TRBJ2-5 and V is TRBV25-1, with D perhaps TRBD1 (5 bases). The CDR3 sequence is 15 residues long. V was shortened by 3 bases and J by 0 bases, with 11 bases between the two germline ends. The germline V gene has CDR1 MGHDK and CDR2 SYGVNS. CDR3 DNA sequence: TGTGCCAGCAGTGATCAGGGAATGGACCAAGAGACCCAGTACTTC. This translates into CASSDQGMDQETQYF.

The chain couples TRBV5-1 to TRBJ2-5; possibly TRBD1 for D (5 bases). Between the trimmed V and J ends, which lost 3 bases and 3 bases, there was a span of 9 bases. The CDR3 is 13 amino acids. Germline-derived CDR1 and CDR2 are SGHRS and YFSETQ. Written as DNA, the CDR3 is TGCGCCAGCAGCTCGATGACAGAAGAGACCCAGTACTTC. Its protein product is CASSSMTEETQYF.

V usage is TRBV10-2 and J usage is TRBJ2-7; a weak D match, TRBD1 (5 bases). CDR3 length: 13 residues. Germline CDR1 reads WSHSY; CDR2 reads SAAADI. Trimming took off 4 bases at V and 2 bases at J, with 9 bases between the two ends. The CDR3 protein is CASSVGQAYEQYF. The CDR3 nucleotides read TGCGCCAGCAGTGTTGGACAAGCCTACGAGCAGTACTTC.

This chain connects TRBV14 to TRBJ1-2; 7 bases are shared with TRBD1. This CDR3 spans 18 amino acids. The germline gives CDR1 SGHDN, CDR2 FVKESK. Trimming removed 0 bases from V and 4 bases from J; junction bases left unmatched: 14. The CDR3 bases are TGTGCCAGCAGCCAAGAACAGAAAACTAGAGGGGGCAGCTATGGCTACACCTTC. This encodes CASSQEQKTRGGSYGYTF.

The V and J genes are TRBV6-5 and TRBJ1-1; no firm D call. CDR3 size: 13 residues. Germline assignment: CDR1 MNHEY and CDR2 SVGAGI. The germline V and J ends were trimmed by 7 bases and 1 base, with 10 bases remaining between them. CDR3 residues: CASTTPENTEAFF. Written as DNA, the CDR3 is TGTGCCAGCACCACCCCAGAGAACACTGAAGCTTTCTTT.

The chain employs TRBV7-2 and TRBJ1-2; D not resolved. Germline values: CDR1 SGHTA, CDR2 FQGNSA. V was shortened by 3 bases and J by 3 bases, with 14 bases between the two germline ends. CDR3 length: 15 residues. The chain's CDR3 is CASSFTLLNDYGYTF. CDR3 in DNA: TGTGCCAGCAGCTTCACCCTCCTGAACGACTATGGCTACACCTTC.

The gene calls are TRBV5-1 and TRBJ2-7, with D unclear. The germline V gene encodes CDR1 SGHRS and CDR2 YFSETQ. This CDR3 is 12 amino acids long. Trimming removed 4 bases at V and 12 bases at J, with 17 bases between. Here the CDR3 reads CASSPPPGRRYF. Written as DNA, the CDR3 is TGCGCCAGCAGCCCTCCTCCAGGAAGGAGGTACTTC. Full variable domain (outside the CDR3, taken from reference TRBV5-1 and TRBJ2-7): KAGVTQTPRYLIKTRGQQVTLSCSPISGHRSVSWYQQTPGQGLQFLFEYFSETQRNKGNFPGRFSGRQFSNSRSEMNVSTLELGDSALYLCASSPPPGRRYFGPGTRLTVT.

This sequence joins TRBV5-5 and TRBJ1-1, with D unclear. This CDR3 is built from 15 residues. Germline V gene data show CDR1 as SGHKS and CDR2 as YYEKEE (reference sequence). Trimming cost V 3 bases and J 1 base, with 13 bases left between them. The CDR3 nucleotides are TGTGCCAGCAGCTGGAACGAGGGCGGGAACACTGAAGCTTTCTTT. It codes for CASSWNEGGNTEAFF.

V gene TRBV2 combines with J gene TRBJ1-2, with D possibly TRBD1 on 5 matching bases. The V gene's germline CDR1 is SNHLY and CDR2 FYNNEI. Trimming removed 6 bases at V and 4 bases at J, with 12 bases between. The CDR3 contains 13 residues. The CDR3 sequence: CASSQDSLYGYTF. CDR3 DNA sequence: TGTGCCAGCAGCCAAGACAGCCTCTATGGCTACACCTTC.

The V call is TRBV7-8, the J call TRBJ1-2; D unclear. Germline CDR1 SGHVS, CDR2 FQNEAQ. V was trimmed by 5 bases and J by 5 bases, leaving 15 bases between them. There are 14 residues in the CDR3. The CDR3 DNA reads as TGTGCCAGCAGCCTCACAAGAAATCCATATGGCTACACCTTC. It translates to CASSLTRNPYGYTF.

The chain carries TRBV9 and TRBJ2-1; 9 nucleotides align to TRBD2. This CDR3 is 16 amino acids long. The V and J ends lost 4 bases and 7 bases, in that order; junction bases with no gene match: 12. The germline gives CDR1 SGDLS, CDR2 YYNGEE. CDR3 region: CASSTKGGGARNEQFF. DNA of the CDR3: TGTGCCAGCAGCACCAAGGGCGGGGGGGCCCGTAATGAGCAGTTCTTC. Full variable domain (rest looked up from reference TRBV9 and TRBJ2-1): DSGVTQTPKHLITATGQRVTLRCSPRSGDLSVYWYQQSLDQGLQFLIQYYNGEERAKGNILERFSAQQFPDLHSELNLSSLELGDSALYFCASSTKGGGARNEQFFGPGTRLTVL.